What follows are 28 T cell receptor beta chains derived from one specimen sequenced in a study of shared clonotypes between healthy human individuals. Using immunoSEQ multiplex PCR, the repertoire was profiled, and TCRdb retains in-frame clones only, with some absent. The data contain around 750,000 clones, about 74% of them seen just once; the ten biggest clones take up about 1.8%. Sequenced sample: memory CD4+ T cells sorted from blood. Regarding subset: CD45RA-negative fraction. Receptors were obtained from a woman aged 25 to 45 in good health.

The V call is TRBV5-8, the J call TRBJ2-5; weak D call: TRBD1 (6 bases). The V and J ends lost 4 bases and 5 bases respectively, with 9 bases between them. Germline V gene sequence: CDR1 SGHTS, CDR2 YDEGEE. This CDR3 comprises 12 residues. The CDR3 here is CASSDRTETQYF. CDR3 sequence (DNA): TGTGCCAGCAGCGACAGGACGGAGACCCAGTACTTC.

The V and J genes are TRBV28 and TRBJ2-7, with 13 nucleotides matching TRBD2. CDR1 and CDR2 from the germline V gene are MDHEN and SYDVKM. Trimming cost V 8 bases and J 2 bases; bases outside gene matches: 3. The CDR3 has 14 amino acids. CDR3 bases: TGTGCCAGCGCCGGGACTAGCGGGACCTACGAGCAGTACTTC. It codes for CASAGTSGTYEQYF.

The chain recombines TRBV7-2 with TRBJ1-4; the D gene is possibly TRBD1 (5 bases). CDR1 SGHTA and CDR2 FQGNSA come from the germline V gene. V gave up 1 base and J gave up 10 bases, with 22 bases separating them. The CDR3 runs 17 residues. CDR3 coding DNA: TGTGCCAGCAGCTTAGACCAAGCAGGGACGGCGGGGGGAAAACTGTTTTTT. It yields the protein CASSLDQAGTAGGKLFF.

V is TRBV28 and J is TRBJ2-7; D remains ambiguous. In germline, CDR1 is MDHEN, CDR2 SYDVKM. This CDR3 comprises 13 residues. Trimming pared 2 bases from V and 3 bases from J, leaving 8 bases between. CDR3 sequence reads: CASSLSQNYEQYF. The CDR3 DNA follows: TGTGCCAGCAGTTTAAGTCAAAACTACGAGCAGTACTTC. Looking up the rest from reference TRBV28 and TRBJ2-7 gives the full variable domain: DVKVTQSSRYLVKRTGEKVFLECVQDMDHENMFWYRQDPGLGLRLIYFSYDVKMKEKGDIPEGYSVSREKKERFSLILESASTNQTSMYLCASSLSQNYEQYFGPGTRLTVT.

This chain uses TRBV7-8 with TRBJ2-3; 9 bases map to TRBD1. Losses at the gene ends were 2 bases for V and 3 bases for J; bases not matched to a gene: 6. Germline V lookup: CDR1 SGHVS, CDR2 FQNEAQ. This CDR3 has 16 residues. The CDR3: CASSLRDRVGTDTQYF. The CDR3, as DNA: TGTGCCAGCAGCTTACGGGACAGGGTGGGGACAGATACGCAGTATTTT.

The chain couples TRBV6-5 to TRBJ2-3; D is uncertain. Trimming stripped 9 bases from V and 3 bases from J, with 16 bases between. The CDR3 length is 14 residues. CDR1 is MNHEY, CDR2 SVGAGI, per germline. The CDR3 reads CARADRIRTDTQYF. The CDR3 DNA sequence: TGTGCCAGAGCTGATCGTATTAGGACAGATACGCAGTATTTT.

The CDR3 nucleotides are TGTGCCAGCAGCCCAACCGGGGGCGGGAGCTCCTACAATGAGCAGTTCTTC. Its translation: CASSPTGGGSSYNEQFF. The chain recombines TRBV4-2 with TRBJ2-1, with a weak D call TRBD2 (7 bases). The germline gives CDR1 LGHNA, CDR2 YNFKEQ. Trimming removed 4 bases from V and 0 bases from J, with 16 bases in between. The CDR3 has 17 amino acids.

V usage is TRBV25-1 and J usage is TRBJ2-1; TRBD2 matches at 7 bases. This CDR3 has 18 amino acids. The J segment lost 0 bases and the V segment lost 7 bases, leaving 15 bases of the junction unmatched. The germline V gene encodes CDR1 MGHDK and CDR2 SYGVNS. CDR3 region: CASKGSRVGRSSYNEQFF. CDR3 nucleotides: TGTGCCAGCAAGGGTTCCCGGGTCGGGAGGAGCTCCTACAATGAGCAGTTCTTC.

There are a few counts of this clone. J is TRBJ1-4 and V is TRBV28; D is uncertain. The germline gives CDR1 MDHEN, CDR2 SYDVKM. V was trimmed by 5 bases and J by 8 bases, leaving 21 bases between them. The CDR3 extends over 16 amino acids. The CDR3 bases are TGTGCCAGCAGTGATCTCAGTTCTGGGGAAAGCGAAAAACTGTTTTTT. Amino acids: CASSDLSSGESEKLFF.

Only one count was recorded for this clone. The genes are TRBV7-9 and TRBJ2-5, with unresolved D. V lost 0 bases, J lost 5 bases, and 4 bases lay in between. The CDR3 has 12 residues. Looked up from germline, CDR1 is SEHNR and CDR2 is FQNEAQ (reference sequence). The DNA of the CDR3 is TGTGCCAGCAGCTTAGCGTACGAGACCCAGTACTTC. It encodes CASSLAYETQYF.

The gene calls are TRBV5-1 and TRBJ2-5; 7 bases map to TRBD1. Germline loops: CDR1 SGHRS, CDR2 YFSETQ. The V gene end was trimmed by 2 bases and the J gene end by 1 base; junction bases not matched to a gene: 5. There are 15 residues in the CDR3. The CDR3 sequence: CASSFGQARQETQYF. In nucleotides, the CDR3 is TGCGCCAGCAGCTTTGGACAGGCTCGCCAAGAGACCCAGTACTTC.

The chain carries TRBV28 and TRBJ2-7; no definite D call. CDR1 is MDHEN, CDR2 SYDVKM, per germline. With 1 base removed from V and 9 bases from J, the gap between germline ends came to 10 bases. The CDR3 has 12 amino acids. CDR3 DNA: TGTGCCAGCAGTTTATTAAGTACGGCGCAGTACTTC. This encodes CASSLLSTAQYF.

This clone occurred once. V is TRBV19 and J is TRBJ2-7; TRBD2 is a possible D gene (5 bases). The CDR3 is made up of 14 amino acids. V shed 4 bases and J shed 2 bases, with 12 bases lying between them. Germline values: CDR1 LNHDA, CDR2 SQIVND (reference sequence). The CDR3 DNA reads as TGTGCCAGTAGTAACCAGCGGTCGACCTACGAGCAGTACTTC. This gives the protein CASSNQRSTYEQYF.

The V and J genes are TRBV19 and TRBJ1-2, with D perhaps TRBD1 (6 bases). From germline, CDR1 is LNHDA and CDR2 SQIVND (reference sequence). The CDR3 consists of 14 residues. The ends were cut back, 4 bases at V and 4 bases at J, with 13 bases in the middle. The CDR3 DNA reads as TGTGCCAGTAGTACCCTGGACAGACCCTATGGCTACACCTTC. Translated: CASSTLDRPYGYTF.

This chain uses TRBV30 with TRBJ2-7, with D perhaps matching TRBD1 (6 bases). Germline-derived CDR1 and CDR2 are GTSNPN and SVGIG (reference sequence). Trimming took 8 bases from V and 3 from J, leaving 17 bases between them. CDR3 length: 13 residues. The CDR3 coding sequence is TGTGCCGCTTCACGGGACATCTACTACGAGCAGTACTTC. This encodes CAASRDIYYEQYF. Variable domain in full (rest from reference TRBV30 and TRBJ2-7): SQTIHQWPATLVQPVGSPLSLECTVEGTSNPNLYWYRQAAGRGLQLLFYSVGIGQISSEVPQNLSASRPQDRQFILSSKKLLLSDSGFYLCAASRDIYYEQYFGPGTRLTVT.

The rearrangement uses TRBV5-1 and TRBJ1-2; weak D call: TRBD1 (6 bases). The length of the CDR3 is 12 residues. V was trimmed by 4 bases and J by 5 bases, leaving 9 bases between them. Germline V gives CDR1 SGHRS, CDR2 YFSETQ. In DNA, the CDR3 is TGCGCCAGCAGCCCTGGACAGTATGGCTACACCTTC. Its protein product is CASSPGQYGYTF.

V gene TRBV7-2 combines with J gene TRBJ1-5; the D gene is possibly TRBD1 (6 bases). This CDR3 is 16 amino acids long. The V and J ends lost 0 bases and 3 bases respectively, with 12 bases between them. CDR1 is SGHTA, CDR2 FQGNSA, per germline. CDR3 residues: CASSLASQGFNQPQHF. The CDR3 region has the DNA TGTGCCAGCAGCTTAGCGTCACAGGGCTTCAATCAGCCCCAGCATTTT.

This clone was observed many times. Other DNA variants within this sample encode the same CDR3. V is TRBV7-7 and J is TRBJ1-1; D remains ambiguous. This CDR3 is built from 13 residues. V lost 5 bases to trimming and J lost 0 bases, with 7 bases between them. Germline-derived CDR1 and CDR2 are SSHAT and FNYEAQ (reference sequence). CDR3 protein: CASSPAVNTEAFF. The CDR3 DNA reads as TGTGCCAGCAGCCCCGCGGTGAACACTGAAGCTTTCTTT.

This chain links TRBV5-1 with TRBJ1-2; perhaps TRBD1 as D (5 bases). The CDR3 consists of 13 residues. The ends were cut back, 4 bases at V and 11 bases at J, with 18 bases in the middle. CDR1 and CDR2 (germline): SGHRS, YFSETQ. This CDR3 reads CASSPGATIAYTF. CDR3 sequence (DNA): TGCGCCAGCAGCCCCGGGGCGACTATCGCATACACCTTC.

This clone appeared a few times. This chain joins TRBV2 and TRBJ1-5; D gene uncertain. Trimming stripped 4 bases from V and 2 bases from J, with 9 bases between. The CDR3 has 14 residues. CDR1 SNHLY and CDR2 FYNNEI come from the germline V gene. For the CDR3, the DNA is TGTGCCAGCAGTGCCCTCGAGGGCAATCAGCCCCAGCATTTT. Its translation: CASSALEGNQPQHF.

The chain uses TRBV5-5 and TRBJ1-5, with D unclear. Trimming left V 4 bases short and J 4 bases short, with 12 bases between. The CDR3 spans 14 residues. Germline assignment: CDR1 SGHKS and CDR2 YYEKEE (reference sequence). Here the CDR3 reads CASSPGGGNQPQHF. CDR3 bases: TGTGCCAGCAGCCCTGGAGGAGGAAATCAGCCCCAGCATTTT. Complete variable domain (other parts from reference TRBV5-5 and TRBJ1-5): DAGVTQSPTHLIKTRGQQVTLRCSPISGHKSVSWYQQVLGQGPQFIFQYYEKEERGRGNFPDRFSARQFPNYSSELNVNALLLGDSALYLCASSPGGGNQPQHFGDGTRLSIL.

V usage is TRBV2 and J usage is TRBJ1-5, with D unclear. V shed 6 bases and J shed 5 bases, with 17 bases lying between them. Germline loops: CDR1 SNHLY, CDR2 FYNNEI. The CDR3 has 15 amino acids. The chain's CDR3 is CASRADLAVYQPQHF. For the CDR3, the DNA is TGTGCCAGCAGAGCGGATCTGGCAGTTTATCAGCCCCAGCATTTT.

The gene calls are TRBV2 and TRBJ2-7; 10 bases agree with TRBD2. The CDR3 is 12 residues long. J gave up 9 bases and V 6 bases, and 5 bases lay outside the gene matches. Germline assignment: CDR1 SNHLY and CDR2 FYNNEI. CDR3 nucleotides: TGTGCCAGCAGCGCGAGCGGGAGGGGGCAGTACTTC. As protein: CASSASGRGQYF.

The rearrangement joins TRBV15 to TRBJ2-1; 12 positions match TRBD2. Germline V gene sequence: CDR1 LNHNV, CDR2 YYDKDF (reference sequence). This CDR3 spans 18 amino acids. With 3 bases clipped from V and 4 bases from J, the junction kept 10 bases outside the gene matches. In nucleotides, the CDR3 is TGTGCCACCAGCAGGGCTAGCGGGAGGGGGTCAGGGTACAATGAGCAGTTCTTC. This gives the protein CATSRASGRGSGYNEQFF.

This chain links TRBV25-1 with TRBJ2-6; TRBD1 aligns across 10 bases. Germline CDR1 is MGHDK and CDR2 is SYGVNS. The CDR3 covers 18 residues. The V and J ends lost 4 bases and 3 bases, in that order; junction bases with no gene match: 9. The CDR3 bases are TGTGCCAGCAGTGGTATAGACAGGGGGCTGAGTGGGGCCAACGTCCTGACTTTC. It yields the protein CASSGIDRGLSGANVLTF. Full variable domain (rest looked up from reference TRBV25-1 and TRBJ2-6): EADIYQTPRYLVIGTGKKITLECSQTMGHDKMYWYQQDPGMELHLIHYSYGVNSTEKGDLSSESTVSRIRTEHFPLTLESARPSHTSQYLCASSGIDRGLSGANVLTFGAGSRLTVL.

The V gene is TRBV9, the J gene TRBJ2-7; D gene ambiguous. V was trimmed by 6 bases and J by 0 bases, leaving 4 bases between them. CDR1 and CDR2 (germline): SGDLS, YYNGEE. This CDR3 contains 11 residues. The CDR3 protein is CASMRSYEQYF. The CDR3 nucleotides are TGTGCCAGCATGCGCTCCTACGAGCAGTACTTC.

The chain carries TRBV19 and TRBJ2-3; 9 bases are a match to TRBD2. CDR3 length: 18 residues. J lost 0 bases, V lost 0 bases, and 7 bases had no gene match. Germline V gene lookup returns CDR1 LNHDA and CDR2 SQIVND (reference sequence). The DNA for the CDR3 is TGTGCCAGTAGTATAGATGCGACTAGCGGATATAGCACAGATACGCAGTATTTT. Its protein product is CASSIDATSGYSTDTQYF.

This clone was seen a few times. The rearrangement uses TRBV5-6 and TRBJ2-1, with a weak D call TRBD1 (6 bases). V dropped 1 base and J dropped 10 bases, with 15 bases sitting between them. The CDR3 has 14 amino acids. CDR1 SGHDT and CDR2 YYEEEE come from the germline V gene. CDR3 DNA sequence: TGTGCCAGCAGCTTGACAGGGCCAAGTTTGGAGCAGTTCTTC. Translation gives CASSLTGPSLEQFF.